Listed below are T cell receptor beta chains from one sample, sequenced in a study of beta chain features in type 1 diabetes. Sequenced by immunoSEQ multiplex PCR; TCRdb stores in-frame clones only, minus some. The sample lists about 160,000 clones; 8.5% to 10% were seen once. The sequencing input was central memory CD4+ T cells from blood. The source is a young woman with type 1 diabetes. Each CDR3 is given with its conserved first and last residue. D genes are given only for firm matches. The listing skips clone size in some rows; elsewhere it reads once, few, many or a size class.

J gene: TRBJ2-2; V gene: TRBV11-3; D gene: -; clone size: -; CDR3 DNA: TGTGCCAGCAGCCGCGGGAAGGGGGCCACCGGGGAGCTGTTTTTT; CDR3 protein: CASSRGKGATGELFF
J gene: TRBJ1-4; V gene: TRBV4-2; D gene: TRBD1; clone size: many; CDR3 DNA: TGTGCCAGCACCGTCGGGACAGCAACTAATGAAAAACTGTTTTTT; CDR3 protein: CASTVGTATNEKLFF
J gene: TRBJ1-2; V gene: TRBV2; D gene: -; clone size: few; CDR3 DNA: TGTGCCAGCAGCTCACAGGGTGGCCAGGCCGGCGGCTACACCTTC; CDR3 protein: CASSSQGGQAGGYTF
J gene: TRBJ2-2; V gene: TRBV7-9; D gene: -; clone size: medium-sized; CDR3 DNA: TGTGCCAGCAGACGATCGTCAGGGGTCACCGGGGAGCTGTTTTTT; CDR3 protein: CASRRSSGVTGELFF
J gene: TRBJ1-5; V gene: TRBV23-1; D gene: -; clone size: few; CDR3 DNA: TGCGCCAGCAGTCCGAACGGGGACATCAGCAATCAGCCCCAGCATTTT; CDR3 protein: CASSPNGDISNQPQHF
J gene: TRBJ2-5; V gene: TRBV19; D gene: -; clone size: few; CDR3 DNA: TGTGCCAGTAGTGCCGGACTAAACCAAGAGACCCAGTACTTC; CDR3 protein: CASSAGLNQETQYF
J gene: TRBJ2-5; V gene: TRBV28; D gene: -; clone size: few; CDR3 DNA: TGTGCCAGCAGCCCGACAGTTGGGGAGACCCAGTACTTC; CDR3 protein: CASSPTVGETQYF
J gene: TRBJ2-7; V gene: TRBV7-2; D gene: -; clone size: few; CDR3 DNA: TGTGCCAGCAGTATCTCAGGGGTTGAGTACGAGCAGTACTTC; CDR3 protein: CASSISGVEYEQYF
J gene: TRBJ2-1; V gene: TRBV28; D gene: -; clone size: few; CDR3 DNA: TGTGCCAGCAGTCTGGACTATTACAATGAGCAGTTCTTC; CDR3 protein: CASSLDYYNEQFF
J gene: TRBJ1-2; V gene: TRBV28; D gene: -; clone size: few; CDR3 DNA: TGTGCCAGCAGTTTGAGAGCCTATGGCTACACCTTC; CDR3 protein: CASSLRAYGYTF
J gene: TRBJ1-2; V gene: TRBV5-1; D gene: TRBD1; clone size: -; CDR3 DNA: TGCGCCAGCAGCTTGGTCTGGGGACAGGGACGGGACTACACCTTC; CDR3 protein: CASSLVWGQGRDYTF
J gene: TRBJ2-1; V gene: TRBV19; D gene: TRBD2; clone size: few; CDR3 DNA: TGTGCCAGTAGTATATTAGGGCGGGAGAAGAATGAGCAGTTCTTC; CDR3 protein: CASSILGREKNEQFF